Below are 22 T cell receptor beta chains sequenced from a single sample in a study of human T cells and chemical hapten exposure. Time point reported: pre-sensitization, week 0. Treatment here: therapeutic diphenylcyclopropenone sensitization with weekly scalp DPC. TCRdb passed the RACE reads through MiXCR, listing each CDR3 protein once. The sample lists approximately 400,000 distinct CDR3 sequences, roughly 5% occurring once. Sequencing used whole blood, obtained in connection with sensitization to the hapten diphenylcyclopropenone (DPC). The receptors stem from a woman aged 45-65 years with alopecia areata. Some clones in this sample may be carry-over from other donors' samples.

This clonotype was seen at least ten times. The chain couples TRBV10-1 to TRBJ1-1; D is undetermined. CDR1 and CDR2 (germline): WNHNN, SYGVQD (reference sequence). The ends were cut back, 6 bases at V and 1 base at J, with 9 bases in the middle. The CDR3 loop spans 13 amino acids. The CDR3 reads CASRPTGNTEAFF. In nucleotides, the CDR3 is TGCGCCAGCAGACCAACTGGGAACACTGAAGCTTTCTTT.

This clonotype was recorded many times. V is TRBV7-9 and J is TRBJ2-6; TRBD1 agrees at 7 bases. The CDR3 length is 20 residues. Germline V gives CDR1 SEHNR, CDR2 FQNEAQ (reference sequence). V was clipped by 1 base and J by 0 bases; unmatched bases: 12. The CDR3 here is CASSLGARGYPLSGANVLTF. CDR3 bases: TGTGCCAGCAGCTTAGGAGCCAGGGGGTACCCTCTCTCTGGGGCCAACGTCCTGACTTTC.

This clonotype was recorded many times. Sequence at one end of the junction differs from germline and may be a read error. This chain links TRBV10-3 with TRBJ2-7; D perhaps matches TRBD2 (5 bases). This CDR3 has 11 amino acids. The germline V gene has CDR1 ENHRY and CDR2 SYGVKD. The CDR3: CAISESGLLDF. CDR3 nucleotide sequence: TGTGCCATCAGTGAATCAGGCCTACTAGACTTC.

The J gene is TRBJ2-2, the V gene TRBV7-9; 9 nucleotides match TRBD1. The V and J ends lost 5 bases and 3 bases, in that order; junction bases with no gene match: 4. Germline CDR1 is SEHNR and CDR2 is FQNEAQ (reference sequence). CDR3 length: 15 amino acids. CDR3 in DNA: TGTGCCAGCAGCACCCGGGACAGGGACACCGGGGAGCTGTTTTTT. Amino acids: CASSTRDRDTGELFF.

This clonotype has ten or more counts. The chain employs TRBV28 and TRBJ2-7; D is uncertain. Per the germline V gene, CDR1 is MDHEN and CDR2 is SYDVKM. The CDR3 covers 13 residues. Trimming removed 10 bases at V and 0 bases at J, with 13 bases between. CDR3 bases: TGTGCCACTCATGAACGGGCCTCCTACGAGCAGTACTTC. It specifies CATHERASYEQYF.

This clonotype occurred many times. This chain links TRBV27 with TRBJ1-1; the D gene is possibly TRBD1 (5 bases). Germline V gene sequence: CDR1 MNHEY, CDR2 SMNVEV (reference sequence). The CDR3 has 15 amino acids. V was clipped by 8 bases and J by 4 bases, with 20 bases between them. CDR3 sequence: CASGIGGVPLTEAFF. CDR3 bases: TGTGCCAGCGGGATTGGGGGGGTCCCTCTCACTGAAGCTTTCTTT.

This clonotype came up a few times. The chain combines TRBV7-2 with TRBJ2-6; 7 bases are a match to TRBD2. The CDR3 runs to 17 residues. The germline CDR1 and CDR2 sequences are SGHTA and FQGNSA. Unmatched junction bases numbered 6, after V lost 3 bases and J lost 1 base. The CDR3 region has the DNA TGTGCCAGCAGCTTCCAAGCGGGACCTTCTGGGGCCAACGTCCTGACTTTC. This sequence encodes CASSFQAGPSGANVLTF.

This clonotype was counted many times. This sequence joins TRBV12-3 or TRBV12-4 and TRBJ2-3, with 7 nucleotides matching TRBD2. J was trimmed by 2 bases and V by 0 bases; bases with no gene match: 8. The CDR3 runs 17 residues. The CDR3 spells CASSLATSGTTTDTQYF. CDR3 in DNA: TGTGCCAGCAGTTTAGCCACTTCCGGGACTACCACAGATACGCAGTATTTT.

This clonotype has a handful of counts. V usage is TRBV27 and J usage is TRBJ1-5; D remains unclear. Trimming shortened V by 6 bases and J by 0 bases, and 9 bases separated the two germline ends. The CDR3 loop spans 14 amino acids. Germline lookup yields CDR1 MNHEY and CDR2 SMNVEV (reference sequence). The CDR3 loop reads CASRAGYSNQPQHF. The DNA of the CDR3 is TGTGCCAGCAGAGCCGGTTATAGCAATCAGCCCCAGCATTTT.

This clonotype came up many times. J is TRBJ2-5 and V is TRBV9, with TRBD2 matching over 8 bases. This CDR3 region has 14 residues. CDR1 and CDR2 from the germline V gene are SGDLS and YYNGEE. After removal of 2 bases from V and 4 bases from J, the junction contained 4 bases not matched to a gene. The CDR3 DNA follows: TGTGCCAGCAGCGTCGGTGCGGGAGGAGAGACCCAGTACTTC. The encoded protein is CASSVGAGGETQYF.

Here the CDR3 reads CASTEIGQGVREQYF. The CDR3 DNA reads as TGTGCCAGCACAGAAATCGGACAGGGAGTAAGGGAGCAGTACTTC. The rearrangement joins TRBV28 to TRBJ2-7; 8 nucleotides align to TRBD1. This CDR3 has 15 amino acids. From germline, CDR1 is MDHEN and CDR2 SYDVKM. Germline trimming cut 7 bases from V and 7 bases from J; bases unmatched to any gene: 15.

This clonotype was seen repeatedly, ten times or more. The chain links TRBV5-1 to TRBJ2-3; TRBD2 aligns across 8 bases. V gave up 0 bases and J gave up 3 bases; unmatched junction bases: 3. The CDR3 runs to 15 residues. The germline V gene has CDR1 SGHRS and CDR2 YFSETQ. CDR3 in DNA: TGCGCCAGCAGCTTGGTCGGACTAGCTACAGATACGCAGTATTTT. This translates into CASSLVGLATDTQYF.

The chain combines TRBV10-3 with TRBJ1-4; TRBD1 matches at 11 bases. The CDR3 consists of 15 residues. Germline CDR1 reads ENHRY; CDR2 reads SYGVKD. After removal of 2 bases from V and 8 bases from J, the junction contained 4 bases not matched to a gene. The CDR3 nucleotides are TGTGCCATCAGTGAGGGACAGGGGGCTGTCGAAAAACTGTTTTTT. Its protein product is CAISEGQGAVEKLFF.

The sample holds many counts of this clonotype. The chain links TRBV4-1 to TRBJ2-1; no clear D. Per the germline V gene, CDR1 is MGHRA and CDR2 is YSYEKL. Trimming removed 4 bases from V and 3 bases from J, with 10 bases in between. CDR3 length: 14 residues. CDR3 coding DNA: TGCGCCAGCAGCCGCTCGCGAGTCTACAATGAGCAGTTCTTC. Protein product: CASSRSRVYNEQFF.

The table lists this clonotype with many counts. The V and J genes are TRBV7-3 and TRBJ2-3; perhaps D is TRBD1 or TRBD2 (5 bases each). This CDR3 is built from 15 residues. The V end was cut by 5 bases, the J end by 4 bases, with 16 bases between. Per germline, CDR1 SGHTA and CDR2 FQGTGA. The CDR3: CASSPLGVLPDTQYF. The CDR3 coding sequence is TGTGCCAGCAGCCCCCTGGGGGTGCTTCCAGATACGCAGTATTTT.

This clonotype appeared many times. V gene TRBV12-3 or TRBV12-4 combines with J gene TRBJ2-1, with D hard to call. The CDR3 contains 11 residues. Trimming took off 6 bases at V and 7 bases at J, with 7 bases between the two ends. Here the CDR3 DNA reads TGTGCCAGCAGCCTCTTGAATGAGCAGTTCTTC. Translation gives CASSLLNEQFF.

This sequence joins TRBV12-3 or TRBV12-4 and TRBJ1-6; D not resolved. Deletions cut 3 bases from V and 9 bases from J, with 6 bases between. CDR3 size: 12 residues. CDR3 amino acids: CASSFPRSPLHF. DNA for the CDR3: TGTGCCAGCAGTTTCCCGCGTTCACCCCTCCACTTT.

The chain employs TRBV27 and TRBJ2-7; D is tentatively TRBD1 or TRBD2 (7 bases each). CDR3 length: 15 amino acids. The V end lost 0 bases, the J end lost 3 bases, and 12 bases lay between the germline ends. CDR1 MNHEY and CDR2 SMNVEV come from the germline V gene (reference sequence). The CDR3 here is CASSLSQGGFYEQYF. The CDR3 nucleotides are TGTGCCAGCAGTTTATCTCAGGGGGGGTTCTACGAGCAGTACTTC.

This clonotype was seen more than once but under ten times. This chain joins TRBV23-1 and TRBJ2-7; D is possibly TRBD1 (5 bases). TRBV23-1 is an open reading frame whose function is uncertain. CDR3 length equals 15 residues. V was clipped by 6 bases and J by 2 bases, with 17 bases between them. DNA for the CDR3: TGCGCCAGCAGACCTAAAAACCGACAGACCTACGAGCAGTACTTC. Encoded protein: CASRPKNRQTYEQYF.

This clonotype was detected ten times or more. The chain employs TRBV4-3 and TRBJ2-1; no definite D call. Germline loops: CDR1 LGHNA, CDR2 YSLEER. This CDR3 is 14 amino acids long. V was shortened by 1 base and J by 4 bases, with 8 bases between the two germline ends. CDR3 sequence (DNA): TGCGCCAGCAGCCAAGGGCAGCGTTACAATGAGCAGTTCTTC. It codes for CASSQGQRYNEQFF.

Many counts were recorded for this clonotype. CDR3 protein: CSATDSGNEQFF. Written as DNA, the CDR3 is TGCAGTGCCACAGATAGCGGGAATGAGCAGTTCTTC. This chain links TRBV20-1 with TRBJ2-1, with TRBD2 matching 7 bases. CDR3 length: 12 amino acids. Germline CDR1 reads DFQATT; CDR2 reads SNEGSKA (reference sequence). V trimming: 6 bases; J trimming: 7 bases; junction bases outside the gene matches: 6.

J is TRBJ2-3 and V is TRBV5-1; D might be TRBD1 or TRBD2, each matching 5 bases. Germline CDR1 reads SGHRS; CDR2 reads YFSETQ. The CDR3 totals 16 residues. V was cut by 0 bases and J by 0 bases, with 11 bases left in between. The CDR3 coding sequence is TGCGCCAGCAGCTTGGGTGGGGGAACTAGCACAGATACGCAGTATTTT. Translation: CASSLGGGTSTDTQYF.